This is a list of T cell receptor beta chains from one sample in a study of read filtering for tumor transcriptome and immune sequencing. One entry per CDR3 protein results from TCRdb running MiXCR on the reads. This sample has fewer than 75,000 distinct CDR3 sequences, with 20% to 25% found just once. The specimen sequenced was a population of CD138-negative cells sorted from bone marrow. The receptors were sampled from a donor aged 40 or older with multiple myeloma. Both conserved end residues are part of each CDR3. A D gene is named only where the DNA matches it firmly. Size tells how often a clone was seen (once, few, many) or the class of an expanded clone, and some rows leave it out.

DNA | CDR3 | D | length | V | size | J
TGTGCCAGCCGCCCAGAGACGGAGGGGTCAGAGACCCAGTACTTC | CASRPETEGSETQYF | - | 15 | TRBV27 | many | TRBJ2-5
TGCGCCAGCAGCCGCGGTCAGGGGGCTTCTTGGGAGCAGTACTTC | CASSRGQGASWEQYF | TRBD1 | 15 | TRBV4-1 | few | TRBJ2-7
TGTGCCAGCAGCCGAGGAGGTAGCACCATCGGGACAGATACGCAGTATTTT | CASSRGGSTIGTDTQYF | - | 17 | TRBV11-2 | - | TRBJ2-3
TGCGCCAGCAGCTTGGGATCCCGGGACAGGAACACTGAAGCTTTCTTT | CASSLGSRDRNTEAFF | TRBD1 | 16 | TRBV5-1 | many | TRBJ1-1
TGCGCCAGCAGCCAACCGGGACGGGATAATTCACCCCTCCACTTT | CASSQPGRDNSPLHF | - | 15 | TRBV4-1 | - | TRBJ1-6
TGTGCCAGCAGTTCTACTATGACTAGCGGGAGAGTGGAAGAGACCCAGTACTTC | CASSSTMTSGRVEETQYF | TRBD2 | 18 | TRBV28 | many | TRBJ2-5
TGTGCCAGCAGCCCGCTGTCCGGGTCCGCCTCCTACGAGCAGTACTTC | CASSPLSGSASYEQYF | - | 16 | TRBV14 | many | TRBJ2-7
TGTGCCACCAGCAGAGGTATGGGGGGCTCCTACAATGAGCAGTTCTTC | CATSRGMGGSYNEQFF | - | 16 | TRBV15 | many | TRBJ2-1
TGTGCCAGCAGGTATCAGGGGGCAAACCAAGAGACCCAGTACTTC | CASRYQGANQETQYF | TRBD1 | 15 | TRBV7-9 | - | TRBJ2-5
TGTGCCAGCAGCTTTGACAGGGCGAACACCGGGGAGCTGTTTTTT | CASSFDRANTGELFF | TRBD1 | 15 | TRBV7-9 | many | TRBJ2-2
TGTGCCAGCCCCTCCAACAATGAGCAGTTCTTC | CASPSNNEQFF | - | 11 | TRBV5-4 | many | TRBJ2-1
TGTGCCACCAGTGGGCTCTCAGGGGAGGGTCGTTCCTACAATGAGCAGTTCTTC | CATSGLSGEGRSYNEQFF | - | 18 | TRBV24-1 | many | TRBJ2-1
TGCAGCGTTAAGGGGGCCGGTGAGCAGTTCTTC | CSVKGAGEQFF | TRBD1 | 11 | TRBV29-1 | - | TRBJ2-1
TGCGCCAGCAGGGACACAGGGAACACCGGGGAGCTGTTTTTT | CASRDTGNTGELFF | - | 14 | TRBV5-1 | - | TRBJ2-2
TGTGCCAGCAGCTTGGCCGGTGCAGGGAACACTGAAGCTTTCTTT | CASSLAGAGNTEAFF | - | 15 | TRBV5-5 | many | TRBJ1-1
TGTGCCAGCAGCTTGGTGGGCACCAAGGCAAAGGAGACCCAGTACTTC | CASSLVGTKAKETQYF | - | 16 | TRBV5-4 | few | TRBJ2-5
TGTGCCAGCAGTTCGACAGGATTCTACAATGAGCAGTTCTTC | CASSSTGFYNEQFF | - | 14 | TRBV6-1 | medium-sized | TRBJ2-1
TGTGCCAGCAGGTCCTCTGGGTATTACACTGAAGCTTTCTTT | CASRSSGYYTEAFF | - | 14 | TRBV7-2 | - | TRBJ1-1
TGTGCCAGCAGCCAGCAGTCTAGCGCCCCCTACAATGAGCAGTTCTTC | CASSQQSSAPYNEQFF | - | 16 | TRBV3-1 | many | TRBJ2-1
TGTGCCAGCAGCTTAAGGACAGGGGTAAGCCACGAGCAGTACTTC | CASSLRTGVSHEQYF | TRBD1 | 15 | TRBV7-9 | - | TRBJ2-7
TGTGCCAGCAGCTTCCTGGAGACTAGCACCGATACGCAGTATTTT | CASSFLETSTDTQYF | TRBD2 | 15 | TRBV7-9 | - | TRBJ2-3
TGCAGTGCTAGAGACGCCGAGGTCGAGGGATCGACAGATACGCAGTATTTT | CSARDAEVEGSTDTQYF | - | 17 | TRBV20-1 | many | TRBJ2-3